The rows below give T cell receptor beta chains drawn from one sample of a study of blood T cell repertoires in COVID-19. The repertoire was sequenced with immunoSEQ multiplex PCR; TCRdb's copy has only in-frame clones and lacks some. This sample has approximately 350,000 clones, with roughly 90% found just once. What was sequenced was peripheral blood. These receptors were collected from a woman between 25 and 40 years old with COVID-19, enrolled during active disease. Each CDR3 is given with its conserved first and last residue. Each record gives: D gene, clone size, V gene, J gene, CDR3 DNA, CDR3 protein. A D gene is named only where the DNA matches it firmly. Part of the rows lack a size; the others show once, few, many or a class for expanded clones.

>TRBD1|.|TRBV28|TRBJ1-2
TGTGCCAGCAGTCCCGGGACAGGGGGGACAAGATGGTACTATGGCTACACCTTC
CASSPGTGGTRWYYGYTF
>.|few|TRBV6-5|TRBJ1-3
TGTGCCAGCAGTTACTCGGGCAGGCCCTCTGGAAACACCATATATTTT
CASSYSGRPSGNTIYF
>TRBD2|.|TRBV7-2|TRBJ2-5
TGTGCCAGCAGCCCGCGACTCATAGCGGGACTAGGGGCCCAGTACTTC
CASSPRLIAGLGAQYF
>.|.|TRBV4-2|TRBJ2-7
TGTGCCAGCAGCCAAGCCCAGGGACTCTCCTACGAGCAGTACTTC
CASSQAQGLSYEQYF
>.|.|TRBV11-2|TRBJ2-5
TGTGCCAGCAGCTTAGAGCGGTTCCAAGAGACCCAGTACTTC
CASSLERFQETQYF
>TRBD1|.|TRBV9|TRBJ1-6
TGTGCCAGCAGCCCCGGGGAGACAGGGTCGAGGTCACCCCTCCACTTT
CASSPGETGSRSPLHF
>.|.|TRBV7-9|TRBJ2-3
TGTGCCAGCTCGGCTGGCAGGGGTGCAGATACGCAGTATTTT
CASSAGRGADTQYF
>.|.|TRBV2|TRBJ2-1
TGTGCCAGCAGTGAGCGGGGTAGCTCCTACAATGAGCAGTTCTTC
CASSERGSSYNEQFF
>TRBD1|.|TRBV7-2|TRBJ2-3
TGTGCCAGCAGCTACAGGGGTATGGTTTCGAGCACAGATACGCAGTATTTT
CASSYRGMVSSTDTQYF
>.|.|TRBV10-3|TRBJ2-2
TGTGCCATCGGGGACTGGAGAGCGAACACCGGGGAGCTGTTTTTT
CAIGDWRANTGELFF
>.|few|TRBV28|TRBJ2-3
TGTGCCAGCACTCCCGGGGCGGTGGGGGGAGATACGCAGTATTTT
CASTPGAVGGDTQYF
>TRBD2|few|TRBV9|TRBJ2-3
TGTGCCAGCAGCATTAGCGGGAGCAGTGCAGATACGCAGTATTTT
CASSISGSSADTQYF
>TRBD2|.|TRBV5-5|TRBJ2-7
TGTGCCAGCACCCTCGGGGGGTGGGGGTCCTACGAGCAGTACTTC
CASTLGGWGSYEQYF
>TRBD2|.|TRBV3-1/TRBV3-2|TRBJ2-5
TGTGCCAGCAGCCCCGGGGGAGGGAGAGAGACCCAGTACTTC
CASSPGGGRETQYF
>TRBD1|.|TRBV7-6|TRBJ1-1
TGTGCCAGCAGCTTGGGACAGGGGGACACTGAAGCTTTCTTT
CASSLGQGDTEAFF
>TRBD2|.|TRBV6-5|TRBJ2-5
TGTGCCAGCAGTTACTATGTCGGGGGGGAGGAGACCCAGTACTTC
CASSYYVGGEETQYF
>.|.|TRBV12-3/TRBV12-4|TRBJ2-5
TGTGCCAGCAGTTTCGTGTCAGAGACCCAGTACTTC
CASSFVSETQYF
>TRBD1|.|TRBV24-1|TRBJ2-1
TGTGCCTCAGGGACAGGGGACTCCTACAATGAGCAGTTCTTC
CASGTGDSYNEQFF
>.|.|TRBV15|TRBJ1-5
TGTGCCACCAGCAGAAAGGGGCGGCCCCAGCATTTT
CATSRKGRPQHF
>.|.|TRBV6-2/TRBV6-3|TRBJ2-6
TGTGCCAGCAGCCCCGGCGGCCCCTCTGGGGCCAACGTCCTGACTTTC
CASSPGGPSGANVLTF
>TRBD1|.|TRBV6-5|TRBJ2-1
TGTGCCAGCAGCCTCGACAGGGGGCACTACAATGAGCAGTTCTTC
CASSLDRGHYNEQFF
>.|.|TRBV12-3/TRBV12-4|TRBJ1-1
TGTGCCAGCAGTCAAAAAGGGGACACTGAAGCTTTCTTT
CASSQKGDTEAFF
>TRBD2|.|TRBV9|TRBJ2-3
TGTGCCAGCAGCGCTAGACTAGCGGGAGTGGTAGATACGCAGTATTTT
CASSARLAGVVDTQYF
>.|.|TRBV1|TRBJ1-2
TGCACCAGCAGCCATCCAGGACCCGCCAGGGTGGATGGCTACACCTTC
CTSSHPGPARVDGYTF
>TRBD1|few|TRBV24-1|TRBJ2-1
TGTGCCACCAGACGGACAGGTAACACTGAGCAGTTCTTC
CATRRTGNTEQFF
>.|.|TRBV7-6|TRBJ2-3
TGTGCCAGCAGCCAGGGAATTCGGGTCACAGATACGCAGTATTTT
CASSQGIRVTDTQYF
>.|.|TRBV6-5|TRBJ2-2
TGTGCCAGCAGTTCCGGGAGTTATACCGGGGAGCTGTTTTTT
CASSSGSYTGELFF
>TRBD1|.|TRBV28|TRBJ1-2
TGTGCCAGCAGCCCCATCCGACAGGGCCATGGCTACACCTTC
CASSPIRQGHGYTF
>TRBD1|.|TRBV27|TRBJ2-7
TGCGTAGTGATGACAGGGACCTACGAGCAGTACTTC
CVVMTGTYEQYF
>.|.|TRBV5-6|TRBJ2-4
TGTGCCAGCAGCTTGGTGGGGGCGCGGAAAAACATTCAGTACTTC
CASSLVGARKNIQYF
>TRBD2|.|TRBV11-3|TRBJ2-7
TGTGCCAGCAGCTTAGGGCTAGCGGGGGGCATCTCCTACGAGCAGTACTTC
CASSLGLAGGISYEQYF
>TRBD1|.|TRBV5-6|TRBJ1-2
TGTGCCAGCAGCTTTTTGGGTGACAGGGCTAACTATGGCTACACCTTC
CASSFLGDRANYGYTF
>TRBD2|once|TRBV4-3|TRBJ2-3
TGCGCCAGCAGCCCCGGGGTAGCGGGAGGGTATACGCAGTATTTT
CASSPGVAGGYTQYF
>.|once|TRBV11-3|TRBJ1-1
TGTGCCAGCAGCCCGGGGGACCATGGGACTGAAGCTTTCTTT
CASSPGDHGTEAFF
>.|.|TRBV2|TRBJ2-5
TGTGCCAGCAGTGTAGTTATCGGATTAAGGCGGGGTGATATACAAGAGACCCAGTACTTC
CASSVVIGLRRGDIQETQYF
>.|.|TRBV6-2/TRBV6-3|TRBJ2-7
TGTGCCAGCAGTTACAGTTCCGGCTCCTACGAGCAGTACTTC
CASSYSSGSYEQYF
>TRBD2|.|TRBV7-6|TRBJ2-1
TGTGCCAGCAGCCAAGGACTAGTTTCCTACAATGAGCAGTTCTTC
CASSQGLVSYNEQFF